This T cell receptor beta chain was identified in a study of T cell responses to AZD1222 COVID-19 vaccine. Study information: Pooling was applied to second doses at about 4 or about 12 weeks.

With regard to this clone: Its antigen is currently unknown.

The repertoire was sequenced with immunoSEQ multiplex PCR; TCRdb's copy has only in-frame clones and lacks some. The sample includes about 180,000 clones, roughly 89% of them seen just once. Germline V CDR1 and CDR2: KGHSH, LQKENI. V was clipped by 2 bases and J by 0 bases, with 11 bases between them. The CDR3 has 16 amino acids. Study results and caveats: Baseline serology detected seropositivity in only 6 or 7 AZD1222 recipients. Spike-specific TCR breadth and depth rose after two AZD1222 doses.

The V call is TRBV18, the J call TRBJ1-3; possible D gene TRBD1, 5 bases. The TCR was taken from an adult in good health. Here the sequenced sample was peripheral blood, taken on day 0 of AZD1222 vaccination. CDR3 DNA: TGTGCCAGCTCACCAAACCCCCAGGGCTCTGGAAACACCATATATTTT. Protein sequence: CASSPNPQGSGNTIYF.